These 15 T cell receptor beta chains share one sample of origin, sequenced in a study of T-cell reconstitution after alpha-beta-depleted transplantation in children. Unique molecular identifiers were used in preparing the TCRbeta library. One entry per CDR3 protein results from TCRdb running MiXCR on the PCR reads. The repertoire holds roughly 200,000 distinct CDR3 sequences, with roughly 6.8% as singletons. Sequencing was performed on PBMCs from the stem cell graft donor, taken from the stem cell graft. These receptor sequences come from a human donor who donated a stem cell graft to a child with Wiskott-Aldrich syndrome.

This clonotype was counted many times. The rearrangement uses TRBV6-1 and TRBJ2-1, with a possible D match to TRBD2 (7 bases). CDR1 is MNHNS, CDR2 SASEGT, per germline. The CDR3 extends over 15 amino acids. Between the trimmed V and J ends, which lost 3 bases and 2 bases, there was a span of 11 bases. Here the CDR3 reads CASSEEGGPYNEQFF. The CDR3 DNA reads TGTGCCAGCAGTGAGGAGGGGGGGCCCTACAATGAGCAGTTCTTC.

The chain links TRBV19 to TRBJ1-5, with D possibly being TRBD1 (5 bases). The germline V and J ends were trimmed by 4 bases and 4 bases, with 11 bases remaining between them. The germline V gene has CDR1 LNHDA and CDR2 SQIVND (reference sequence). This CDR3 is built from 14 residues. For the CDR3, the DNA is TGTGCCAGTAGTAGCCGGGACGAAAATCAGCCCCAGCATTTT. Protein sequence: CASSSRDENQPQHF. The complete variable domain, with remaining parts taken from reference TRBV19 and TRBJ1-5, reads DGGITQSPKYLFRKEGQNVTLSCEQNLNHDAMYWYRQDPGQGLRLIYYSQIVNDFQKGDIAEGYSVSREKKESFPLTVTSAQKNPTAFYLCASSSRDENQPQHFGDGTRLSIL.

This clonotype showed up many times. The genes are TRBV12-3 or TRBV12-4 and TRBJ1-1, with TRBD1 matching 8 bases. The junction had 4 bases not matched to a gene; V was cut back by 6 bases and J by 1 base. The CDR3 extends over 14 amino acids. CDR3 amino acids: CASRPGTGNTEAFF. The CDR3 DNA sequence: TGTGCCAGCAGGCCCGGGACAGGGAACACTGAAGCTTTCTTT.

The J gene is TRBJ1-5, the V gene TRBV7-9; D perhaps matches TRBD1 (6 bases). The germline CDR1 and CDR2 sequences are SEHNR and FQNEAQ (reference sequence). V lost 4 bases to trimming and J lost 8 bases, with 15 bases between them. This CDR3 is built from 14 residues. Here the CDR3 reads CASSSLGGLEPQHF. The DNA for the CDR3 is TGTGCCAGCAGCTCCTTGGGGGGGCTAGAGCCCCAGCATTTT. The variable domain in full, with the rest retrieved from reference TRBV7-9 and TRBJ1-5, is DTGVSQNPRHKITKRGQNVTFRCDPISEHNRLYWYRQTLGQGPEFLTYFQNEAQLEKSRLLSDRFSAERPKGSFSTLEIQRTEQGDSAMYLCASSSLGGLEPQHFGDGTRLSIL.

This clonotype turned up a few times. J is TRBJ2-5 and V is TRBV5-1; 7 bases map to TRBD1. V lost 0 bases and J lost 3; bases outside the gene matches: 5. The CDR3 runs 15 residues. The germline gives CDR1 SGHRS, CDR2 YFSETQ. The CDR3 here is CASSLGLGTEETQYF. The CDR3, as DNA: TGCGCCAGCAGCTTGGGTCTCGGGACAGAAGAGACCCAGTACTTC.

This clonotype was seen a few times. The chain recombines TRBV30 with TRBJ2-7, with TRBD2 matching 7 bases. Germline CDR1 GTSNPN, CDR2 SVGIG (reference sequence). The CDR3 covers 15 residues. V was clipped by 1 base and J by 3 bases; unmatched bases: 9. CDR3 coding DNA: TGTGCCTGGAGTGGCGGGGGAGGGACTAACTACGAGCAGTACTTC. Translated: CAWSGGGGTNYEQYF.

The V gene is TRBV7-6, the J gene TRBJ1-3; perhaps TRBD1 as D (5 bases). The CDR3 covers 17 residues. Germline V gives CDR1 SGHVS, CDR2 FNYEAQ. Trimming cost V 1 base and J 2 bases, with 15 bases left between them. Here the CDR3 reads CASSLVAQGATGNTIYF. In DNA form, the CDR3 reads TGTGCCAGCAGCTTAGTGGCGCAGGGCGCGACTGGAAACACCATATATTTT. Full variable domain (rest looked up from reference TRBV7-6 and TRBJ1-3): GAGVSQSPRYKVTKRGQDVALRCDPISGHVSLYWYRQALGQGPEFLTYFNYEAQQDKSGLPNDRFSAERPEGSISTLTIQRTEQRDSAMYRCASSLVAQGATGNTIYFGEGSWLTVV.

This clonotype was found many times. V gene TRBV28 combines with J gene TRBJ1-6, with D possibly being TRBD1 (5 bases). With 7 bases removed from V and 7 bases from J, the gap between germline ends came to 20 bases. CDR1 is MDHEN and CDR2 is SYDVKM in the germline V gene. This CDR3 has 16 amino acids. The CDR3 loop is CASNLSGQGGNSPLHF. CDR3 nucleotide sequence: TGTGCCAGCAACCTCTCTGGGCAGGGCGGCAATTCACCCCTCCACTTT.

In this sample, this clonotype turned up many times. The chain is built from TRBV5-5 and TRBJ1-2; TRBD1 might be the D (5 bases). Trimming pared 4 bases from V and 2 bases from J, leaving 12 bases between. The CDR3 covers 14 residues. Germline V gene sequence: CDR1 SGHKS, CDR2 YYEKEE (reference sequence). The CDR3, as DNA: TGTGCCAGCAGCAGGGGCGAGGGGAACTATGGCTACACCTTC. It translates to CASSRGEGNYGYTF.

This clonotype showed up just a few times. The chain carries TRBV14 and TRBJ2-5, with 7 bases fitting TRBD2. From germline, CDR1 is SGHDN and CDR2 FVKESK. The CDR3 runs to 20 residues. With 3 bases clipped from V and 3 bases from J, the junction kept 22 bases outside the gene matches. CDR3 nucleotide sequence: TGTGCCAGCAGCCAGGACGCCAGGAGGCTAGCGGCGGACTCTAAAGAGACCCAGTACTTC. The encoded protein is CASSQDARRLAADSKETQYF.

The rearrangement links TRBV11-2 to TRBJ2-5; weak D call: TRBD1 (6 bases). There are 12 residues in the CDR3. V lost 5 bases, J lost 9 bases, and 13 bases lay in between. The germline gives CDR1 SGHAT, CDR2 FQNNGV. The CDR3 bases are TGTGCCAGCAGCGGGGGTGAGGGGGCCCAGTACTTC. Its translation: CASSGGEGAQYF.

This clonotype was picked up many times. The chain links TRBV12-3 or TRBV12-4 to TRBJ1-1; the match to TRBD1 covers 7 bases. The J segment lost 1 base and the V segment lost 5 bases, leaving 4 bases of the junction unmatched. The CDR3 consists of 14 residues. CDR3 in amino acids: CASSPGQENTEAFF. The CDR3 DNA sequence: TGTGCCAGCAGTCCTGGACAGGAGAACACTGAAGCTTTCTTT.

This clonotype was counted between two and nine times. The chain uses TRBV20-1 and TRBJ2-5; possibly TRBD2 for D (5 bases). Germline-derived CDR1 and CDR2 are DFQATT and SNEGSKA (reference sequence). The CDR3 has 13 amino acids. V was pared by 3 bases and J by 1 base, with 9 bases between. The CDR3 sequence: CSASRTVQETQYF. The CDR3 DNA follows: TGCAGTGCTAGTAGGACTGTCCAAGAGACCCAGTACTTC.

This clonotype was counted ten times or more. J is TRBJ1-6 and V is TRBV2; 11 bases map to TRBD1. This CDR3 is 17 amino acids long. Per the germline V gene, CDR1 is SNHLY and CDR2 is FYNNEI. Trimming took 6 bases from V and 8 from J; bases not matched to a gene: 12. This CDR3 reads CASSGQGARRTYSPLHF. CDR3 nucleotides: TGTGCCAGCAGCGGACAGGGGGCGCGGAGGACTTATTCACCCCTCCACTTT.

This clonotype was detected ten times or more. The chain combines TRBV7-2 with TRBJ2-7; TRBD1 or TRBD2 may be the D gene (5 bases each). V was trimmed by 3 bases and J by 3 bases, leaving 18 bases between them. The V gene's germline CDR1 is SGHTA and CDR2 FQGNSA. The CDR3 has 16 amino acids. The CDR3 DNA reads TGTGCCAGCAGCTTGAGTGGGACCTTACTCCTCTACGAGCAGTACTTC. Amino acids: CASSLSGTLLLYEQYF.